One and the same sample provided the 18 T cell receptor beta chains below, sequenced in a study of cytomegalovirus exposure and HLA in healthy donors. The PCR made use of 60 Vbeta and 13 Jbeta primers. The table came from immunoSEQ multiplex PCR; TCRdb's copy has only in-frame clones and leaves some out. The sample has around 150,000 clones, around 76% seen once; the top ten hold roughly 2%. Material for sequencing was PBMCs. The receptors stem from a female donor in good health and CMV-seronegative.

In its sample, this clone was seen a few times. The chain combines TRBV2 with TRBJ1-1; D gene uncertain. Germline loops: CDR1 SNHLY, CDR2 FYNNEI. The CDR3 has 16 amino acids. The V gene lost 1 base and the J gene lost 2 bases, with 14 bases spanning the gap. DNA for the CDR3: TGTGCCAGCAGTGAAGGGATGGGCAGGACTAACACTGAAGCTTTCTTT. This gives the protein CASSEGMGRTNTEAFF.

This clone was seen at least ten times. The chain employs TRBV18 and TRBJ1-1; D is perhaps TRBD1 (5 bases). V lost 3 bases and J lost 6, with 17 bases in between. The length of the CDR3 is 15 residues. Germline V gene lookup returns CDR1 KGHSH and CDR2 LQKENI. The CDR3 DNA follows: TGTGCCAGCTCACCTCCCCTTCAGGGTCTCCCTGAAGCTTTCTTT. It yields the protein CASSPPLQGLPEAFF. The whole variable domain, remainder taken from reference TRBV18 and TRBJ1-1, is NAGVMQNPRHLVRRRGQEARLRCSPMKGHSHVYWYRQLPEEGLKFMVYLQKENIIDESGMPKERFSAEFPKEGPSILRIQQVVRGDSAAYFCASSPPLQGLPEAFFGQGTRLTVV.

The J gene is TRBJ2-3, the V gene TRBV25-1; D is perhaps TRBD1 (6 bases). The V end lost 0 bases, the J end lost 2 bases, and 9 bases lay between the germline ends. CDR1 MGHDK and CDR2 SYGVNS come from the germline V gene. The length of the CDR3 is 15 residues. The CDR3 protein is CASSEYNRATDTQYF. CDR3 DNA: TGTGCCAGCAGTGAATATAACAGGGCCACAGATACGCAGTATTTT.

The gene calls are TRBV27 and TRBJ1-2; 8 bases map to TRBD1. With 1 base clipped from V and 9 bases from J, the junction kept 10 bases outside the gene matches. Germline CDR1 MNHEY, CDR2 SMNVEV (reference sequence). This CDR3 comprises 15 residues. The CDR3 sequence is CASSLYYQDRDRYTF. CDR3 bases: TGTGCCAGCAGTTTATACTACCAGGACAGGGATCGCTACACCTTC.

The chain combines TRBV9 with TRBJ1-1; TRBD1 matches 9 bases. J lost 3 bases, V lost 3 bases, and 9 bases had no gene match. Per the germline V gene, CDR1 is SGDLS and CDR2 is YYNGEE. This CDR3 is built from 16 residues. The CDR3 region has the DNA TGTGCCAGCAGCGCAGGGACAGGGAGGGAGTACACTGAAGCTTTCTTT. As protein: CASSAGTGREYTEAFF.

This clone appeared once. The chain links TRBV1 to TRBJ2-5; the D call TRBD2 from the table was never checked on the DNA. TRBV1 represents a pseudogene. This CDR3 is 16 amino acids long. The CDR3, as DNA: TGCACCAGCAGCCAAGTTGCGGGGGAAGATCAGGAGACCCAGTACTTC. Its translation: CTSSQVAGEDQETQYF.

The CDR3 is CASSSSGGPYNEQFF. The CDR3 nucleotides read TGTGCCAGTAGTTCCAGCGGAGGACCCTACAATGAGCAGTTCTTC. V usage is TRBV19 and J usage is TRBJ2-1; possible D gene TRBD2, 5 bases. CDR3 length: 15 residues. The germline gives CDR1 LNHDA, CDR2 SQIVND (reference sequence). Deletions cut 5 bases from V and 2 bases from J, with 13 bases between.

There are a few counts of this clone. The chain recombines TRBV5-1 with TRBJ2-5; D gene uncertain. The germline gives CDR1 SGHRS, CDR2 YFSETQ. The CDR3 length is 13 residues. V was pared by 4 bases and J by 2 bases, with 9 bases between. In DNA form, the CDR3 reads TGCGCCAGCAGCACGAGAGCTCAAGAGACCCAGTACTTC. Translating gives CASSTRAQETQYF.

This clone was observed a single time. The genes are TRBV6-5 and TRBJ1-2, with 12 positions matching TRBD1. Germline-derived CDR1 and CDR2 are MNHEY and SVGAGI. V shed 10 bases, J shed 6 bases, and the junction held 3 bases outside the gene matches. The CDR3 loop spans 12 amino acids. CDR3 sequence: CAIGTGGHGYTF. In DNA form, the CDR3 reads TGTGCCATAGGGACAGGGGGCCATGGCTACACCTTC.

This clone has a handful of counts. The CDR3 here is CASSYVQGRREKLFF. CDR3 bases: TGTGCCAGCAGTTACGTTCAGGGGCGGCGTGAAAAACTGTTTTTT. The rearrangement links TRBV6-5 to TRBJ1-4; TRBD1 is a possible D gene (6 bases). The V and J ends lost 2 bases and 7 bases respectively, with 14 bases between them. This CDR3 contains 15 residues. Per germline, CDR1 MNHEY and CDR2 SVGAGI.

The chain joins TRBV7-9 to TRBJ2-7; TRBD2 might be the D (7 bases). The germline CDR1 and CDR2 sequences are SEHNR and FQNEAQ (reference sequence). Trimming took 2 bases from V and 3 from J, leaving 17 bases between them. This CDR3 has 16 residues. CDR3 bases: TGTGCCAGCAGCTTATTGGGGGGGGCTTCCGTCTACGAGCAGTACTTC. This codes for CASSLLGGASVYEQYF.

This clone has more than one count but fewer than ten. The chain has TRBV6-6 and TRBJ2-2; maybe TRBD1 (6 bases). This CDR3 has 16 amino acids. The V gene lost 6 bases and the J gene lost 6 bases, with 20 bases spanning the gap. Germline CDR1 MNHNY, CDR2 SVGAGI (reference sequence). In DNA form, the CDR3 reads TGTGCCAGCAGCCCACCTCACAGGGACGGGGCCGGGGAGCTGTTTTTT. Translated: CASSPPHRDGAGELFF.

The chain joins TRBV2 to TRBJ1-5; the match to TRBD1 covers 7 bases. Germline V gene data show CDR1 as SNHLY and CDR2 as FYNNEI. CDR3 length: 15 residues. V was pared by 4 bases and J by 3 bases, with 6 bases of the junction left unmatched. CDR3 sequence (DNA): TGTGCCAGCAGTGGGGTGACAGGGTCCAATCAGCCCCAGCATTTT. Its protein is CASSGVTGSNQPQHF.

The chain joins TRBV19 to TRBJ2-1, with a weak D call TRBD1 (6 bases). CDR1 is LNHDA and CDR2 is SQIVND in the germline V gene (reference sequence). Deletions cut 5 bases from V and 4 bases from J, with 12 bases between. The CDR3 spans 14 residues. Written as DNA, the CDR3 is TGTGCCAGTAGTTCGAGGACAGCATACAATGAGCAGTTCTTC. It encodes CASSSRTAYNEQFF.

There are a few counts of this clone. The V gene is TRBV6-5, the J gene TRBJ2-5, with D maybe TRBD1 (6 bases). V was pared by 3 bases and J by 6 bases, with 14 bases between. The CDR3 is 14 residues long. Germline CDR1 reads MNHEY; CDR2 reads SVGAGI. The CDR3 loop is CASSYGGSGQTQYF. Written as DNA, the CDR3 is TGTGCCAGCAGTTATGGGGGCAGTGGCCAGACCCAGTACTTC.

This rearrangement joins TRBV6-1 to TRBJ1-2, with D tentatively TRBD1 (6 bases). Germline V gene lookup returns CDR1 MNHNS and CDR2 SASEGT. The CDR3 totals 14 residues. V gave up 6 bases and J gave up 1 base, with 12 bases separating them. CDR3 in amino acids: CASRLGRGNYGYTF. The DNA of the CDR3 is TGTGCCAGCAGGTTGGGCAGGGGTAACTATGGCTACACCTTC.

The chain uses TRBV6-5 and TRBJ2-3, with 10 positions matching TRBD2. The CDR3 runs to 15 residues. Trimming removed 6 bases from V and 9 bases from J; junction bases left unmatched: 12. In germline, CDR1 is MNHEY, CDR2 SVGAGI. The CDR3, as DNA: TGTGCCAGCAGACGGACTAGCGGACTTTATAACACGCAGTATTTT. Protein sequence: CASRRTSGLYNTQYF.

The chain links TRBV7-8 to TRBJ2-7, with D perhaps TRBD1 (5 bases). The germline V gene has CDR1 SGHVS and CDR2 FQNEAQ. Deletions cut 6 bases from V and 2 bases from J, with 17 bases between. The CDR3 is 15 amino acids. The CDR3: CASRPYQGVPYEQYF. DNA for the CDR3: TGTGCCAGCAGACCATACCAGGGTGTCCCCTACGAGCAGTACTTC.